The T cell receptor (beta chain) described here comes from a study of blood T cell repertoires in COVID-19. Study background: The United States, Italy and Spain provided the acute and convalescent COVID-19 samples. T cells, B-cell-depleted T cells, or PBMCs supplied cDNA or gDNA.

Per the germline V gene, CDR1 is SEHNR and CDR2 is FQNEAQ (reference sequence). The CDR3 covers 16 residues. The V gene end was trimmed by 3 bases and the J gene end by 4 bases; junction bases not matched to a gene: 10. Authors' data handling: Amplification of reference gene primers was used by the study to estimate nucleated cell counts. Only in-frame clones appear in the TCRdb table, and some are missing; sequencing was by immunoSEQ multiplex PCR. The D gene and trimming were derived from the DNA, and the V and J assignments and clone size from that table. Seen here are tens of thousands of clones, roughly 84% observed once, and the top ten hold approximately 1.4%.

This TCR was recovered from a man between 50 and 59 years old with acute or convalescent COVID-19. The sample consisted of peripheral blood. This chain uses TRBV7-9 with TRBJ2-7; 9 nucleotides line up with TRBD1. The CDR3 spells CASSFPGTGNPYEQYF. The CDR3 bases are TGTGCCAGCAGCTTTCCCGGGACAGGGAACCCATACGAGCAGTACTTC. Using reference TRBV7-9 and TRBJ2-7 for the parts outside the CDR3, the full variable domain is DTGVSQNPRHKITKRGQNVTFRCDPISEHNRLYWYRQTLGQGPEFLTYFQNEAQLEKSRLLSDRFSAERPKGSFSTLEIQRTEQGDSAMYLCASSFPGTGNPYEQYFGPGTRLTVT.